Shown below are 4 T cell receptor beta chains from a single sample sequenced in a study of blood T cells in healthy people across ages. A J-beta primer mix and a sample-barcoded 5' primer were used in a second PCR of about 6 to 12 cycles. MiXCR, applied by TCRdb to the 5' RACE reads, yields one record per CDR3 protein. Of about 1.7 million distinct CDR3 sequences listed, roughly 30% were seen once; the top ten hold roughly 8.2%. Sequenced material: blood. These receptors all come from a woman younger than 45 in good health.

This clonotype was observed a handful of times. This clone may be a read error of a much larger clone one base away. The rearrangement joins TRBV29-1 to TRBJ2-1, with 7 bases identical to TRBD2. Germline values: CDR1 SQVTM, CDR2 ANQGSEA. Trimming removed 5 bases from V and 0 bases from J; junction bases left unmatched: 4. This CDR3 comprises 14 residues. The CDR3 loop reads CSVSTGGSYNEQFF. In nucleotides, the CDR3 is TGCAGCGTTTCGACGGGAGGCTCCTACAATGAGCAGTTCTTC.

This clonotype has only a few counts. V usage is TRBV7-6 and J usage is TRBJ2-5, with 13 bases identical to TRBD2. CDR3 length: 17 amino acids. Germline V gene lookup returns CDR1 SGHVS and CDR2 FNYEAQ. V was pared by 4 bases and J by 4 bases, with 9 bases of the junction left unmatched. CDR3 amino acids: CASSSGLAGFRGETQYF. CDR3 nucleotide sequence: TGTGCCAGCAGCTCGGGACTAGCGGGGTTTCGGGGAGAGACCCAGTACTTC.

This clonotype was counted ten times or more. CDR3 amino acids: CASSHYAGGLADTQYF. The CDR3 coding sequence is TGTGCCAGCAGCCACTATGCGGGGGGGCTTGCAGATACGCAGTATTTT. This chain connects TRBV9 to TRBJ2-3; 9 bases are a match to TRBD2. The V gene's germline CDR1 is SGDLS and CDR2 YYNGEE. The junction had 10 bases not matched to a gene; V was cut back by 4 bases and J by 4 bases. This CDR3 is 16 amino acids long.

The sample holds a few counts of this clonotype. This rearrangement joins TRBV27 to TRBJ2-1; 7 nucleotides agree with TRBD1. V was pared by 8 bases and J by 8 bases, with 9 bases of the junction left unmatched. The germline V gene encodes CDR1 MNHEY and CDR2 SMNVEV (reference sequence). The CDR3 is made up of 13 amino acids. In DNA form, the CDR3 reads TGTGCCAGCGGGACCTACAGGGGCCATGAGCAGTTCTTC. This translates into CASGTYRGHEQFF.